This record looks at one T cell receptor (beta chain) sequence and its context. Libraries were prepared by immunoSEQ multiplex PCR; TCRdb keeps only in-frame clonotypes and omits some of them. The sample has roughly 60,000 clones, 95% seen once. The CDR3 runs 16 residues. Germline CDR1 SQVTM, CDR2 ANQGSEA. Deletions cut 4 bases from V and 4 bases from J, with 21 bases between. This entry is derived from a study of cytomegalovirus exposure and HLA in healthy donors. The sample was PBMCs. The clonotype was recovered from a young woman in good health and CMV-seropositive. J is TRBJ2-3 and V is TRBV29-1; possibly TRBD2 for D (6 bases). The DNA for the CDR3 is TGCAGCGTTGCATGGGGCCTAGCGTTTGTCTCAGATACGCAGTATTTT. Protein: CSVAWGLAFVSDTQYF.